The present entry profiles one T cell receptor beta chain with its context. Many counts were recorded for this clonotype. Its antigen remains undetermined. No base-level quality is on record; no much larger clone is a single base apart. TCR cDNA was made using 5'RACE template switching, a step that added a universal primer site and unique molecular identifiers. Priming of cDNA synthesis was performed from both the TCR alpha and TCR beta constant segments. Library amplification used two PCR steps, and the second PCR step added sample barcodes and sequencing adapters. Libraries were sequenced on Illumina HiSeq 2500 (2x100 bp) or NovaSeq (2x150 bp). The paper's processing steps were these. Reads were demultiplexed and collapsed into UMI consensus sequences with MIGEC, and V(D)J alignment was performed with MiXCR. Vaccine-responding clonotypes were defined with edgeR using replicate PBMC samples, requiring FDR below 0.01 and a log2 fold change above 5 up to day 15. CD4 or CD8 identity was assigned to each bulk clonotype according to whether the clonotype was present at higher abundance in the sequenced CD4 repertoire or the sequenced CD8 repertoire. Through fastp at Q25 and MiXCR, TCRdb rebuilt clones from the public reads, retaining in-frame beta chains. Merged by CDR3 protein, the rows form single entries marked with the most common genes and DNA. The V and J calls, along with clone size, are taken from TCRdb and not from the paper's own processing. The sample has about 150,000 distinct CDR3 sequences on record, 6.6% of them singletons. The leading ten clones occupy approximately 0.67% of the sample.

This record comes from a study of T cells after yellow fever vaccination (dated by TCRdb to between 2018 and 2021). As for the study more broadly: The SMART-Seq v4 Ultra Low Input RNA kit was used to prepare libraries from fractions with low cell numbers. To follow T-cell clones before and after primary and booster YFV17D yellow fever vaccination, bulk TCR alpha and beta repertoires were sequenced over time. Two healthy male donors, one aged 18 to 30 and one aged 30 to 40 years, made up the cohort. Bulk PBMC replicates and cell subsets were isolated from blood drawn at multiple timepoints before and after both primary and secondary immunization. Points the paper makes about the study in general: After the booster, most clones that had expanded after primary vaccination were detected again (over 95% of CD4 and over 75% of CD8), suggesting broad maintenance of memory. The secondary T-cell response was weaker than the primary response but faster, peaking on day 5 instead of day 15. Because abundant contaminating clonotypes from the bulk population could be contained in FACS-sorted repertoires, computational filtering was required. A small share of clonotypes was detected in both CD4 and CD8 compartments, with the overlap likely arising from convergent recombination. Because only two donors were included in the study, the extent to which the findings can be generalized is limited.

The treatment or condition label, as the study defines it: live attenuated yellow fever vaccine strain. A standard Ficoll-Paque protocol was used to isolate PBMCs from peripheral blood. Dynabeads CD4 and CD8 positive selection kits were used to isolate CD4 and CD8 T-cell fractions. TriZol was used to extract RNA from bulk PBMCs, CD4 and CD8 fractions, and dextramer-positive and dextramer-negative fractions. The CDR3 contains 16 residues, cysteine and phenylalanine counted. Only the CDR3 region is kept as DNA, spanning 48 bases read in frame from base 1. V loses 1 base at its end and J loses 2 bases; junction bases beyond the gene matches: 7. Via the germline V gene, CDR1 is SGHTA and CDR2 FQGNSA.

The source of this sequence is a man under 40 who received the YFV17D yellow fever vaccine. The chain employs TRBV7-2 and TRBJ2-5, with 7 middle bases fitting TRBD2. The starting material was CD4+ T cells sorted from PBMCs, obtained 10 days after the yellow fever booster vaccination. The CDR3 protein: CASSLGSGNGQETQYF. The base sequence is TGTGCCAGCAGCTTAGGAAGCGGGAATGGTCAAGAGACCCAGTACTTC. Extended through the reference TRBV7-2 and TRBJ2-5 proteins, this CDR3 yields the full variable domain: GAGVSQSPSNKVTEKGKDVELRCDPISGHTALYWYRQSLGQGLEFLIYFQGNSAPDKSGLPSDRFSAERTGGSVSTLTIQRTQQEDSAVYLCASSLGSGNGQETQYFGPGTRLLVL.